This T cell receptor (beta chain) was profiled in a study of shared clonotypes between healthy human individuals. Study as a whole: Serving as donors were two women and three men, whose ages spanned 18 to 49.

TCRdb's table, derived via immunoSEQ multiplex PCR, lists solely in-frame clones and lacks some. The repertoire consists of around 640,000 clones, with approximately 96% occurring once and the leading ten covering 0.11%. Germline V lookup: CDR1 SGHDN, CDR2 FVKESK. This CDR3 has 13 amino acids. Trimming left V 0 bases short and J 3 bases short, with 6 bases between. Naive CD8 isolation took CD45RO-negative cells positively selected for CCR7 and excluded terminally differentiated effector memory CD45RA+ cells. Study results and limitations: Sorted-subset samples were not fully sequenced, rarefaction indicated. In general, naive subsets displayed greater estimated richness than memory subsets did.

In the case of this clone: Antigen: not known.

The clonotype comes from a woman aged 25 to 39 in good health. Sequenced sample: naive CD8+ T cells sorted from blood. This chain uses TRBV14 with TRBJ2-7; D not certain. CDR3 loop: CASSQDPLYEQYF. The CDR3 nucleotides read TGTGCCAGCAGCCAAGATCCCCTCTACGAGCAGTACTTC.